These T cell receptor beta chains were read from a single sample in a study of blood T cell repertoires in COVID-19. Measured with immunoSEQ multiplex PCR; TCRdb has only the in-frame clones, and not every one. This repertoire shows around 260,000 clones, about 86% found once; its top ten account for approximately 4%. Sequencing was performed on PBMCs or T cells enriched from blood (not recorded which). The receptors come from a man aged 25-45 years with acute COVID-19. Both conserved end residues are part of each CDR3. A D gene is named only where the DNA matches it firmly. Size tells how often a clone was seen (once, few, many) or the class of an expanded clone, and some rows leave it out.

TRBV18	TRBJ2-1	.	few	CASSLQGKGLSYNEQFF	TGTGCCAGCTCACTCCAGGGGAAGGGACTATCCTACAATGAGCAGTTCTTC
TRBV10-3	TRBJ2-1	TRBD2	.	CATSGGGSSYNEQFF	TGTGCCACCAGCGGGGGAGGGAGCTCCTACAATGAGCAGTTCTTC
TRBV19	TRBJ1-1	.	.	CASSITGLGNTEAFF	TGTGCCAGTAGTATCACAGGTCTCGGGAACACTGAAGCTTTCTTT
TRBV5-5	TRBJ1-3	.	.	CASSLAGGVRSGNTIYF	TGTGCCAGCAGCTTGGCCGGAGGGGTTCGCTCTGGAAACACCATATATTTT
TRBV5-6	TRBJ2-1	TRBD2	.	CASSLDAGDYYEQFF	TGTGCCAGCAGCTTGGATGCGGGGGATTACTATGAGCAATTCTTC
TRBV6-2/TRBV6-3	TRBJ1-2	.	few	CASSYGETGYTF	TGTGCCAGCAGTTACGGGGAGACGGGCTACACCTTC
TRBV10-2	TRBJ2-5	TRBD2	.	CASSDGTNQETQYF	TGCGCCAGCAGTGACGGGACTAACCAAGAGACCCAGTACTTC
TRBV4-3	TRBJ2-3	TRBD2	.	CASSQEASGRGTPDTQYF	TGCGCCAGCAGCCAAGAAGCTAGCGGGAGAGGGACCCCAGATACGCAGTATTTT
TRBV29-1	TRBJ1-2	TRBD1	.	CSVQGSNYGYTF	TGCAGCGTACAGGGGTCCAACTATGGCTACACCTTC
TRBV14	TRBJ1-1	.	.	CASSQDNRRRTEAFF	TGTGCCAGCAGCCAGGACAATAGGAGACGAACTGAAGCTTTCTTT
TRBV10-1	TRBJ1-2	TRBD1	.	CASSSLRTGNGYTF	TGCGCCAGCAGTTCCCTCAGGACAGGGAATGGCTACACCTTC
TRBV9	TRBJ1-3	.	.	CASSALLPGNTIYF	TGTGCCAGCAGCGCCCTACTCCCTGGAAACACCATATATTTT
TRBV6-4	TRBJ2-3	TRBD2	.	CASSWTSRDTQYF	TGTGCCAGCAGTTGGACTAGCAGGGATACGCAGTATTTT
TRBV6-5	TRBJ1-5	TRBD1	.	CASRKTGDGNQPQHF	TGTGCCAGCAGGAAGACAGGGGACGGCAATCAGCCCCAGCATTTT
TRBV12-3/TRBV12-4	TRBJ1-1	.	.	CASSSGGRVAFF	TGTGCCAGCAGTTCTGGGGGCAGGGTCGCTTTCTTT
TRBV6-6	TRBJ1-1	.	.	CASSYLGQNTEAFF	TGTGCCAGCAGTTACCTCGGACAGAACACTGAAGCTTTCTTT
TRBV27	TRBJ1-6	.	few	CASSFSWRDSPLHF	TGTGCCAGCAGTTTCTCTTGGCGGGATTCACCCCTCCACTTT
TRBV21-1	TRBJ1-1	.	.	CASSASAGREDTEAFF	TGTGCCAGCAGCGCCTCGGCAGGGAGGGAGGACACTGAAGCTTTCTTT
TRBV27	TRBJ2-1	.	.	CASSLRGPTHNEQFF	TGTGCCAGCAGTTTGCGGGGGCCTACCCACAATGAGCAGTTCTTC
TRBV18	TRBJ1-2	.	few	CASSPRGADYGYTF	TGTGCCAGCTCACCACGGGGCGCAGACTATGGCTACACCTTC
TRBV7-2	TRBJ1-2	.	.	CASSLQLGGGADYGYTF	TGTGCCAGCAGCTTACAGTTAGGAGGGGGGGCCGACTATGGCTACACCTTC
TRBV3-1/TRBV3-2	TRBJ1-4	.	.	CASAGPSQGKLFF	TGTGCCAGCGCGGGGCCAAGCCAGGGAAAACTGTTTTTT
TRBV5-1	TRBJ1-4	.	.	CASSFLAGSNEKLFF	TGCGCCAGCAGCTTCTTGGCAGGCTCTAATGAAAAACTGTTTTTT
TRBV27	TRBJ2-2	TRBD2	.	CASSLVAGGTTGELFF	TGTGCCAGCAGTTTGGTAGCGGGGGGGACGACCGGGGAGCTGTTTTTT
TRBV10-2	TRBJ2-2	.	.	CASTRQVYGELFF	TGCGCCAGCACCCGCCAGGTTTACGGCGAGCTGTTTTTT
TRBV27	TRBJ2-1	TRBD2	.	CASRSLAGHEQFF	TGTGCCAGCAGATCCCTAGCGGGCCATGAGCAGTTCTTC
TRBV7-8	TRBJ1-2	.	.	CASSMAPGDYTF	TGTGCCAGCAGCATGGCTCCGGGGGACTACACCTTC
TRBV3-1/TRBV3-2	TRBJ1-1	.	once	CASSQRQAWGAFF	TGTGCCAGCAGCCAAAGACAGGCATGGGGAGCTTTCTTT
TRBV28	TRBJ2-1	TRBD1	.	CASSFILTGVDNEQFF	TGTGCCAGCAGTTTTATTCTTACAGGGGTTGACAATGAGCAGTTCTTC
TRBV7-8	TRBJ2-3	TRBD2	.	CASSLGNLAGGTDTQYF	TGTGCCAGCAGCTTAGGGAACCTAGCGGGGGGCACAGATACGCAGTATTTT
TRBV30	TRBJ2-3	TRBD2	few	CAWTQREADTQYF	TGTGCCTGGACCCAGCGGGAGGCGGATACGCAGTATTTT
TRBV4-1	TRBJ1-1	.	.	CASSHRGAGNTEAFF	TGCGCCAGCAGCCACCGCGGGGCAGGGAACACTGAAGCTTTCTTT
TRBV15	TRBJ1-5	.	.	CATSPQGALNQPQHF	TGTGCCACCAGCCCACAGGGAGCCCTAAATCAGCCCCAGCATTTT
TRBV7-9	TRBJ1-1	TRBD1	.	CASSLGGTGDTEAFF	TGTGCCAGCAGCTTAGGGGGGACAGGGGACACTGAAGCTTTCTTT
TRBV5-1	TRBJ2-2	.	.	CASRKWQSQFANTGELFF	TGCGCCAGCAGAAAGTGGCAGTCTCAGTTCGCGAACACCGGGGAGCTGTTTTTT
TRBV19	TRBJ1-2	.	.	CASSMMRTNTGYTF	TGTGCCAGTAGTATGATGAGGACAAATACCGGCTACACCTTC
TRBV4-3	TRBJ1-1	.	.	CASSQNWLENTEAFF	TGCGCCAGCAGCCAAAATTGGCTTGAGAACACTGAAGCTTTCTTT
TRBV15	TRBJ2-2	TRBD1	.	CATSRLDRGVLSTGELFF	TGTGCCACCAGCAGACTAGACAGGGGAGTACTGAGCACCGGGGAGCTGTTTTTT
TRBV5-1	TRBJ2-1	.	.	CASSMADYGGNEQFF	TGCGCCAGCAGCATGGCGGACTACGGGGGCAATGAGCAGTTCTTC
TRBV7-2	TRBJ1-6	.	once	CASSLADYNSPLHF	TGTGCCAGCAGCTTGGCGGACTATAATTCACCCCTCCACTTT